This T cell receptor beta chain was identified during a study of cytomegalovirus exposure and HLA in healthy donors. Study outcomes and limitations: Beyond CMV serostatus, there was no information to go on about immune exposure. HLA-A and HLA-B allele assignments for most subjects were reportedly predicted accurately using TCR beta sequences.

The CDR3 consists of 15 residues. V trimming: 4 bases; J trimming: 8 bases; junction bases outside the gene matches: 12. CDR1 and CDR2 (germline): MNHNS, SASEGT. These donors counted as nominally healthy when sampled, but unrecorded immune exposures were likely. On this clone: Its antigen is unknown.

In the PCR, 60 Vbeta and 13 Jbeta primers were used. Measured with immunoSEQ multiplex PCR; TCRdb has only the in-frame clones, and not every one. The data hold over 130,000 clones, with around 84% observed a single time. The gene calls are TRBV6-1 and TRBJ2-3; TRBD1 matches 7 bases. The specimen sequenced was PBMCs. The source of this sequence is a man aged 50-59 years in good health and CMV-seronegative. CDR3 protein: CASSGQGHGVGTQYF. CDR3 nucleotides: TGTGCCAGCAGTGGACAGGGCCACGGTGTAGGTACGCAGTATTTT.